This paragraph reports one T cell receptor beta chain. The antigen is unknown. One entry per CDR3 protein results from TCRdb running MiXCR on the 5' RACE reads. The sample shows 170,000 or so distinct CDR3 sequences, about a fifth of them seen only once. This record belongs to a study of T-cell memory formation after mild COVID-19. Study results and limitations: While clones contracting from day 15 to 85 were balanced between CD4 and CD8, later expanders leaned CD4+.

The TCR sequence derives from an adult woman who had mild COVID-19 (a few samples of this study predate the infection). Cell type and time point are not known. Sequenced input: PBMCs or a T cell subset sorted from them (not recorded which).

The CDR3 DNA follows: TGCGCCAGCAGCCAAGGCTTAGGCTCTGGAAACACCATATATTTT. Residues: CASSQGLGSGNTIYF. The chain carries TRBV4-1 and TRBJ1-3; D is ambiguous. With 1 base removed from V and 0 bases from J, the gap between germline ends came to 7 bases. Per germline, CDR1 MGHRA and CDR2 YSYEKL. This CDR3 has 15 residues.